These 3 T cell receptor delta chains were all obtained from the same sample, sequenced in a study of gamma-delta T cells after stem cell transplantation. TCRdb re-called the RT-PCR reads via CATT. The sample lists 2,500 to 3,000 delta-chain clones, around 2.5% occurring once. Input material: gamma-delta T cells. These receptors were obtained from a human donor. It is not recorded whose cells these are; they may come from a transplant donor.

This clone was found a few times. A read error is possible here, since a much larger clone lies one base away. The chain couples TRDV2 to TRDJ1; D tentatively fits TRDD2 or TRDD3 (5 bases each). Germline V CDR1 and CDR2: GEAIGNYY, EKD. The CDR3 is made up of 14 amino acids. V was trimmed by 4 bases and J by 11 bases, leaving 22 bases between them. The CDR3 DNA reads as TGTGCCTGTGAAGGCCTACGGGGGTCCGAGCGGCTCATCTTT. Its protein is CACEGLRGSERLIF.

By share, this clone counts as medium-sized (0.01 to 0.1%). A far larger clone is off by one base, so a read error is likely. J is TRDJ1 and V is TRDV2; D is possibly TRDD3 (5 bases). The CDR3 contains 18 residues. Germline CDR1 is GEAIGNYY and CDR2 is EKD. The chain's CDR3 is CARDTAGWGPTYTDKLIF. The DNA of the CDR3 is TGTGCCCGTGACACCGCTGGGTGGGGACCAACTTACACCGATAAACTCATCTTT.

This clone was counted only a few times. A read error likely explains this, since a far larger clone differs by one base. Additional DNA sequences in this sample encode the identical CDR3. The rearrangement uses TRDV2 and TRDJ1; D might be TRDD3 (6 bases). The CDR3 covers 15 residues. Per the germline V gene, CDR1 is GEAIGNYY and CDR2 is EKD. The CDR3 reads CACDLMDTPTDKLIF. In DNA, the CDR3 is TGTGCATGTGACTTAATGGATACCCCCACCGATAAACTCATCTTT.